This TCR beta chain appears in the sequencing data of a study of T cell responses to AZD1222 COVID-19 vaccine. Study-level findings and limits: Rises in breadth and depth of Spike-specific TCRs came after two AZD1222 doses.

The CDR3 has 15 amino acids. Germline V gives CDR1 SGHKS, CDR2 YYEKEE (reference sequence). Trimming pared 2 bases from V and 1 base from J, leaving 12 bases between. The method was immunoSEQ multiplex PCR; TCRdb's version includes in-frame clones alone and lacks a portion of them. In the table there are 100,000 to 150,000 clones, more than 75% of which are singletons. Points on this clone: What it binds is unknown.

The sequenced sample was peripheral blood, obtained on day 0 of AZD1222 vaccination. V gene TRBV5-5 combines with J gene TRBJ1-1; D is ambiguous. The source of this sequence is an adult in good health. DNA of the CDR3: TGTGCCAGCAGCTTAAGGCTGACTTCGAACACTGAAGCTTTCTTT. As protein: CASSLRLTSNTEAFF.